This T cell receptor beta chain was captured by sequencing in a study of T cells in Graves' hyperthyroidism and ophthalmopathy. What was amplified from RNA transcripts were TCR beta CDR3 regions. HTBI primers were employed in a first-round RT-PCR of the TCR CDR3. TCRdb ran MiXCR on the multiplex PCR reads and lists one entry per CDR3 protein. The data show some 340,000 distinct CDR3 sequences, roughly an eighth seen once. V was pared by 4 bases and J by 3 bases, with 14 bases between. Germline lookup yields CDR1 SGDLS and CDR2 YYNGEE. This CDR3 has 14 residues. The authors took PBMCs from 10 ml fresh peripheral blood.

This rearrangement joins TRBV9 to TRBJ2-7, with a weak D call TRBD2 (6 bases). This TCR came from a middle-aged woman with Graves' ophthalmopathy. Material for sequencing was blood. The chain's CDR3 is CASSTGLGIYEQYF. As DNA, the CDR3 is TGTGCCAGCAGCACGGGACTGGGGATCTACGAGCAGTACTTC.